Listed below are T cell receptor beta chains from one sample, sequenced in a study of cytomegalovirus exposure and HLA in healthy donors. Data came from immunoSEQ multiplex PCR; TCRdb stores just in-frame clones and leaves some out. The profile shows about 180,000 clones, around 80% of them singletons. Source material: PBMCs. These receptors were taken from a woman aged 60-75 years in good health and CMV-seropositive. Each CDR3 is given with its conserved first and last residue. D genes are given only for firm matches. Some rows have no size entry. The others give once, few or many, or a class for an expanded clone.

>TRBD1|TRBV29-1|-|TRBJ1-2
TGCAGCGTCTCCGGACAGGGTGGTTTTGGCTACACCTTC
CSVSGQGGFGYTF
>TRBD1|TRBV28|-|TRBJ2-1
TGTGCCAGCAGTGGGGCCGAGGAGACAGGGGGAAATGAGCAGTTCTTC
CASSGAEETGGNEQFF
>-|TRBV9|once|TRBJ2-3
TGTGCCAGCAGCGTAGGGGCCTACACAGATACGCAGTATTTT
CASSVGAYTDTQYF
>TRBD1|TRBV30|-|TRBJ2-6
TGTGCCTGGAGTGCGCCGACAGGGTGGGGCTCTGGGGCCAACGGCCTGACTTTC
CAWSAPTGWGSGANGLTF
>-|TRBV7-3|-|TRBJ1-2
TGTGCCAGCAGCGACGGGACTGGGAATGGCTACACCTTC
CASSDGTGNGYTF
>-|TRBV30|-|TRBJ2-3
TGTGCCTGGAGCCCACCGGGGGGCGGGCCAGATACGCAGTATTTT
CAWSPPGGGPDTQYF
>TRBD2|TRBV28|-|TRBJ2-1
TGTGCCAGCAGATCGGCGGGAGGCATACGGGAGCAGTTCTTC
CASRSAGGIREQFF
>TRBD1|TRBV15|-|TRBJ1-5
TGTGCCACCTTGCAAACGGGACAGGGGAGCAATCAGCCCCAGCATTTT
CATLQTGQGSNQPQHF
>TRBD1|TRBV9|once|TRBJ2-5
TGTGCCAGCAGCGCCCGACAGGGGGCGGGGGAGACCCAGTACTTC
CASSARQGAGETQYF
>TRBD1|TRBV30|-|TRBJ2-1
TGTGCCTGGAGAAACCGGGACAGTAGGAGGAGGAATGAGCAGTTCTTC
CAWRNRDSRRRNEQFF
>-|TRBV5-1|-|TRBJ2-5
TGCGCCAGCAGCTTGTCCACGTCCCAGGGGCGGGCAGAGACCCAGTACTTC
CASSLSTSQGRAETQYF
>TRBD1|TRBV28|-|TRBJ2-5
TGTGCCAGCAGTTTTGGGACAGGGTCGAAGACCCAGTACTTC
CASSFGTGSKTQYF
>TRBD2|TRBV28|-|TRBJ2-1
TGTGCCAGCAGTTTAAGGGCTAGCGGGACCTACAATGAGCAGTTCTTC
CASSLRASGTYNEQFF
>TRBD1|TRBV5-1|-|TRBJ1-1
TGCGCCAGCAGTCAGAATCCGGGACAGGGGGGAACTGAAGCTTTCTTT
CASSQNPGQGGTEAFF
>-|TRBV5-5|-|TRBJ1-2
TGTGCCAGCAGCTCGACCCGGACAGAATCTATCTATGGCTACACCTTC
CASSSTRTESIYGYTF
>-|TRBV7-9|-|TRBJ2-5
TGTGCCAGCAGCTTATTCGCCAGAAACCAAGAGACCCAGTACTTC
CASSLFARNQETQYF
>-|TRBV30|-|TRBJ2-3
TGTGCCTGGGGGCAGGCAGATACGCAGTATTTT
CAWGQADTQYF
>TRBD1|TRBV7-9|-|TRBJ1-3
TGTGCCAGCAGCTTAGGCGGACAGGGCTGGAGAGGAAACACCATATATTTT
CASSLGGQGWRGNTIYF
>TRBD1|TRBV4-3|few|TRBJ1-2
TGCGCCAGCAGCCAAGATTCGACGGGACAGGGTAACTATGGCTACACCTTC
CASSQDSTGQGNYGYTF
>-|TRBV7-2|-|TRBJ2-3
TGTGCCAGCAGCTTAGACGGACATAGCACAGATACGCAGTATTTT
CASSLDGHSTDTQYF
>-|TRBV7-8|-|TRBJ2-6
TGTGCCAGCACCTCGCGGGGACGGAGCTCAGCTGGGGCCAACGTCCTGACTTTC
CASTSRGRSSAGANVLTF
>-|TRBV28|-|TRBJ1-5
TGTGCCAGCAGTATACAGGGACCAGGAGGCAATCAGCCCCAGCATTTT
CASSIQGPGGNQPQHF
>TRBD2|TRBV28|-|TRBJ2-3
TGTGCCAGCAGTTTAGGGTCCTGGACTAGCGGGATAGAGACAGATACGCAGTATTTT
CASSLGSWTSGIETDTQYF
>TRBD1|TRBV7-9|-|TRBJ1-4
TGTGCCAGCAGGAAGACAGGGGAAGGAACTAATGAAAAACTGTTTTTT
CASRKTGEGTNEKLFF
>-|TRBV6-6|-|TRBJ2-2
TGTGCCAGCAGTTACCTGACAGGGACTTTAGAGGAGCTGTTTTTT
CASSYLTGTLEELFF
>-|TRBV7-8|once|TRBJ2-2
TGTGCCAGCAGCTCCTACGAGAACACCGGGGAGCTGTTTTTT
CASSSYENTGELFF